Following are 10 T cell receptor beta chains from one sample sequenced in a study of T cell responses to AZD1222 COVID-19 vaccine. TCRdb's table, derived via immunoSEQ multiplex PCR, lists solely in-frame clones and lacks some. Among fewer than 200,000 clones listed, 80% to 95% were seen once. The sample was peripheral blood, taken on day 0 of AZD1222 vaccination. The receptor set was obtained from an adult in good health.

This clone was counted a few times. The chain combines TRBV10-3 with TRBJ1-5; maybe TRBD1 (5 bases). The germline V gene has CDR1 ENHRY and CDR2 SYGVKD. Trimming took 3 bases from V and 3 from J, leaving 12 bases between them. The CDR3 runs to 15 residues. CDR3: CAISEGEGSNQPQHF. The CDR3 region has the DNA TGTGCCATCAGTGAAGGGGAGGGTTCCAATCAGCCCCAGCATTTT.

V and J are TRBV9 and TRBJ2-7; no firm D call. This CDR3 is built from 14 residues. V was clipped by 0 bases and J by 1 base, with 8 bases between them. Germline V gene data show CDR1 as SGDLS and CDR2 as YYNGEE. CDR3 nucleotides: TGTGCCAGCAGCGTAGAAAGCGTTTCCTACGAGCAGTACTTC. This encodes CASSVESVSYEQYF.

The V call is TRBV6-5, the J call TRBJ2-3; possible D gene TRBD1, 6 bases. This CDR3 is built from 14 residues. Germline CDR1 and CDR2: MNHEY and SVGAGI. V lost 7 bases and J 4 bases, leaving 15 bases between the germline ends. The CDR3 coding sequence is TGTGCCAGCAACAGTCAGGGGTGGGCAGATACGCAGTATTTT. Protein: CASNSQGWADTQYF.

The CDR3 nucleotides read TGTGCCAGTAGTTTCCGTGGGCAGCCCCAGCATTTT. It translates to CASSFRGQPQHF. The rearrangement joins TRBV19 to TRBJ1-5; D call uncertain. The germline CDR1 and CDR2 sequences are LNHDA and SQIVND (reference sequence). The CDR3 extends over 12 amino acids. V lost 5 bases, J lost 7 bases, and 9 bases lay in between.

The rearrangement links TRBV6-2 or TRBV6-3 to TRBJ2-1; D unresolved. The CDR3 is made up of 13 amino acids. Trimming shortened V by 7 bases and J by 8 bases, and 15 bases separated the two germline ends. Germline assignment: CDR1 MNHEY and CDR2 SVGEGT. In DNA form, the CDR3 reads TGTGCCAGCACCCCCCCGTTCTGGGATGAGCAGTTCTTC. Its translation is CASTPPFWDEQFF.

The J gene is TRBJ1-5, the V gene TRBV7-2; no reliable D call. The CDR3 totals 13 residues. V gave up 2 bases and J gave up 0 bases, with 2 bases separating them. The V gene's germline CDR1 is SGHTA and CDR2 FQGNSA. The CDR3 bases are TGTGCCAGCAGCTTAATTAGCAATCAGCCCCAGCATTTT. It specifies CASSLISNQPQHF.

This chain uses TRBV19 with TRBJ1-1; 9 bases map to TRBD1. The germline CDR1 and CDR2 sequences are LNHDA and SQIVND (reference sequence). J was trimmed by 3 bases and V by 3 bases; bases with no gene match: 5. This CDR3 contains 15 residues. The CDR3 loop reads CASSISDRGYTEAFF. CDR3 DNA sequence: TGTGCCAGTAGTATCTCGGACAGGGGTTACACTGAAGCTTTCTTT.

V gene TRBV7-9 combines with J gene TRBJ1-4; maybe TRBD1 (6 bases). CDR1 SEHNR and CDR2 FQNEAQ come from the germline V gene (reference sequence). V shed 5 bases and J shed 5 bases, with 15 bases lying between them. The CDR3 runs 15 residues. The CDR3 nucleotides read TGTGCCAGCAGCCTGTGGACAGTTGAAAATGAAAAACTGTTTTTT. Protein sequence: CASSLWTVENEKLFF.

J is TRBJ1-6 and V is TRBV3-1 (or the pseudogene TRBV3-2), with a possible D match to TRBD1 (5 bases). V dropped 5 bases and J dropped 9 bases, with 14 bases sitting between them. There are 14 residues in the CDR3. Germline loops: CDR1 LGHDT, CDR2 YNNKEL (reference sequence). The CDR3 DNA is TGTGCCAGCAGCTTCAGGGAACTTAGTTCACCCCTCCACTTT. It specifies CASSFRELSSPLHF.

This sequence joins TRBV18 and TRBJ2-5; 8 positions agree with TRBD2. J gave up 5 bases and V 2 bases, and 7 bases lay outside the gene matches. The length of the CDR3 is 15 residues. The germline V gene has CDR1 KGHSH and CDR2 LQKENI. The CDR3 DNA reads TGTGCCAGCTCACCAACCCGTAGCGGGGAGGAGACCCAGTACTTC. Protein sequence: CASSPTRSGEETQYF.